What follows are 27 T cell receptor beta chains derived from one specimen sequenced in a study of PD-L1 blockade in urothelial cancer listed by TCRdb under 2017. To prepare the library, the immunoSEQ multiplex PCR assay was applied. Not all clones reach the TCRdb copy of this immuneACCESS table, which keeps in-frame sequences only. Checked studies attribute under half of the gap to unresolved V genes and leave the rest unexplained. This sample comprises around 100,000 clones, around 90% of them detected only once. The top ten hold about 4% of the sample. What this sample's time point label stands for: peripheral blood 6 weeks after treatment start. Specimen: PBMCs, collected around atezolizumab (anti-PD-L1) treatment. Receptors were obtained from a man aged 55 to 70 with urothelial cancer.

In its sample, this clone was seen once. This rearrangement joins TRBV5-1 to TRBJ1-1; 9 nucleotides line up with TRBD1. The trim removed 2 bases at V and 10 bases at J, leaving 3 bases unmatched. The CDR3 is 12 residues long. Germline V lookup: CDR1 SGHRS, CDR2 YFSETQ. In DNA, the CDR3 is TGCGCCAGCAGCTTACAGGGGGCGAGAGCTTTCTTT. Translating it yields CASSLQGARAFF.

The table lists this clone with a count of one. The junction departs from germline at one end; a sequencing error may be responsible. Other DNA sequences from this sample encode an identical CDR3 as well. The chain links TRBV7-9 to TRBJ1-1; D perhaps matches TRBD1 (5 bases). The CDR3 has 12 residues. The germline V gene encodes CDR1 SEHNR and CDR2 FQNEAQ (reference sequence). Written as DNA, the CDR3 is TGTGCCAGCAGTTTAGACAGCACTGAAGCTTTCTTT. Translating gives CASSLDSTEAFF.

The chain recombines TRBV30 with TRBJ1-6, with 7 bases aligning to TRBD1. The germline gives CDR1 GTSNPN, CDR2 SVGIG (reference sequence). Trimming took 4 bases from V and 9 from J; bases not matched to a gene: 3. The CDR3 contains 12 residues. The CDR3 protein is CAWISGGSPLHF. The CDR3 DNA follows: TGTGCCTGGATTTCAGGGGGTTCACCCCTCCACTTT. The full variable domain, in which reference TRBV30 and TRBJ1-6 provide the parts outside the CDR3, is SQTIHQWPATLVQPVGSPLSLECTVEGTSNPNLYWYRQAAGRGLQLLFYSVGIGQISSEVPQNLSASRPQDRQFILSSKKLLLSDSGFYLCAWISGGSPLHFGNGTRLTVT.

This clone has just one count. This sequence joins TRBV4-2 and TRBJ2-1, with D maybe TRBD2 (6 bases). V was pared by 3 bases and J by 1 base, with 13 bases between. Per the germline V gene, CDR1 is LGHNA and CDR2 is YNFKEQ. The CDR3 contains 16 residues. The DNA for the CDR3 is TGTGCCAGCAGCCAGGACGGGAGTGGATCCTACAATGAGCAGTTCTTC. Protein: CASSQDGSGSYNEQFF.

This chain connects TRBV30 to TRBJ1-2; D gene ambiguous. The V end was cut by 1 base, the J end by 4 bases, with 10 bases between. This CDR3 has 13 amino acids. Germline V lookup: CDR1 GTSNPN, CDR2 SVGIG (reference sequence). CDR3 sequence: CAWSDYPGYGYTF. The CDR3 DNA reads TGTGCCTGGAGTGATTACCCCGGCTATGGCTACACCTTC.

J is TRBJ2-5 and V is TRBV28; perhaps TRBD1 as D (8 bases). Per the germline V gene, CDR1 is MDHEN and CDR2 is SYDVKM. The V end lost 6 bases, the J end lost 6 bases, and 26 bases lay between the germline ends. The CDR3 length is 17 residues. CDR3 in DNA: TGTGCCAGCAGCTCCCCACAGGGGGGGACAGTGTCGCAGACCCAGTACTTC. Translating gives CASSSPQGGTVSQTQYF.

This chain joins TRBV9 and TRBJ2-3, with TRBD2 matching 9 bases. Germline V gene sequence: CDR1 SGDLS, CDR2 YYNGEE. The V and J ends lost 1 base and 4 bases, in that order; junction bases with no gene match: 10. This CDR3 comprises 17 residues. CDR3 sequence (DNA): TGTGCCAGCAGCGTAAGGTCTGGCGCGGGGGGGCCAGATACGCAGTATTTT. This sequence encodes CASSVRSGAGGPDTQYF.

The chain joins TRBV7-2 to TRBJ1-1; D is undetermined. The CDR3 contains 15 residues. CDR1 is SGHTA and CDR2 is FQGNSA in the germline V gene. Trimming cost V 1 base and J 5 bases, with 14 bases left between them. The CDR3 protein is CASSLVAGFGTEAFF. CDR3 DNA: TGTGCCAGCAGCTTAGTTGCCGGGTTCGGAACTGAAGCTTTCTTT.

The chain has TRBV4-3 and TRBJ1-1, with D tentatively TRBD1 (5 bases). Germline CDR1 is LGHNA and CDR2 is YSLEER. V was shortened by 1 base and J by 2 bases, with 11 bases between the two germline ends. CDR3 length equals 15 residues. The CDR3 DNA reads as TGCGCCAGCAGCCAAGCGAGACAGAGAAACACTGAAGCTTTCTTT. Translation gives CASSQARQRNTEAFF.

The V and J genes are TRBV30 and TRBJ2-7, with no clear D. This CDR3 spans 14 amino acids. Germline lookup yields CDR1 GTSNPN and CDR2 SVGIG (reference sequence). The germline V and J ends were trimmed by 0 bases and 0 bases, with 9 bases remaining between them. CDR3 nucleotide sequence: TGTGCCTGGAGTGTACTCATGAACTCCTACGAGCAGTACTTC. Translating gives CAWSVLMNSYEQYF.

This chain connects TRBV5-5 to TRBJ2-7; D is unclear. Trimming shortened V by 0 bases and J by 3 bases, and 7 bases separated the two germline ends. The CDR3 length is 13 residues. Germline V gene data show CDR1 as SGHKS and CDR2 as YYEKEE (reference sequence). The CDR3, as DNA: TGTGCCAGCAGCTTGGGTTCGGTCTACGAGCAGTACTTC. Amino acids: CASSLGSVYEQYF.

The gene calls are TRBV7-2 and TRBJ1-4, with 9 bases identical to TRBD1. Germline CDR1 is SGHTA and CDR2 is FQGNSA. J gave up 3 bases and V 6 bases, and 5 bases lay outside the gene matches. The CDR3 is 15 amino acids. For the CDR3, the DNA is TGTGCCAGCAGTCGGACAGGGGTATCTAATGAAAAACTGTTTTTT. Translating it yields CASSRTGVSNEKLFF.

The DNA for the CDR3 is TGTGCCAGCAGTAAACCGGGACTAGCGGGAGCCAATGAGCAGTTCTTC. Translating gives CASSKPGLAGANEQFF. This rearrangement joins TRBV7-3 to TRBJ2-1; TRBD2 matches at 14 bases. J was trimmed by 6 bases and V by 6 bases; bases with no gene match: 7. This CDR3 has 16 residues. The germline gives CDR1 SGHTA, CDR2 FQGTGA.

The rearrangement links TRBV19 to TRBJ1-2, with 11 bases that match TRBD1. Germline trimming cut 10 bases from V and 6 bases from J; bases unmatched to any gene: 13. CDR3 length equals 15 residues. Germline values: CDR1 LNHDA, CDR2 SQIVND (reference sequence). The DNA of the CDR3 is TGTGCCATCACGGACAGGGGGCCCCACTTGAATGGCTACACCTTC. Translated: CAITDRGPHLNGYTF.

This clone was counted once. The chain couples TRBV30 to TRBJ2-7; 9 bases line up with TRBD2. The V gene's germline CDR1 is GTSNPN and CDR2 SVGIG (reference sequence). The CDR3 spans 15 residues. J lost 6 bases, V lost 4 bases, and 13 bases had no gene match. The CDR3 sequence is CAWMRRGGPRSEQYF. The CDR3, as DNA: TGTGCCTGGATGCGGCGGGGGGGGCCAAGGAGCGAGCAGTACTTC.

This clone is a singleton in its sample. The CDR3 coding sequence is TGTGCCAGCAGCACACAGGGGTATGGCAATCAGCCCCAGCATTTT. This encodes CASSTQGYGNQPQHF. V gene TRBV28 combines with J gene TRBJ1-5, with 7 bases matching TRBD1. The ends lost 6 bases at V and 2 bases at J; junction bases unmatched: 7. CDR3 length equals 15 residues. Germline V gene lookup returns CDR1 MDHEN and CDR2 SYDVKM.

The chain couples TRBV14 to TRBJ2-1; 7 nucleotides align to TRBD1. The CDR3 has 16 amino acids. CDR1 and CDR2 from the germline V gene are SGHDN and FVKESK. Germline trimming cut 5 bases from V and 5 bases from J; bases unmatched to any gene: 12. As DNA, the CDR3 is TGTGCCAGCAGCTCACGACAGGGTCTACGGAACAATGAGCAGTTCTTC. Translation gives CASSSRQGLRNNEQFF.

J is TRBJ1-4 and V is TRBV2, with D maybe TRBD1 (5 bases). The CDR3 is 14 amino acids. Germline loops: CDR1 SNHLY, CDR2 FYNNEI. The ends were cut back, 6 bases at V and 1 base at J, with 9 bases in the middle. As DNA, the CDR3 is TGTGCCAGCAGGCAGGGATTAACTAATGAAAAACTGTTTTTT. Amino acids: CASRQGLTNEKLFF. The whole variable domain, filled in from reference TRBV2 and TRBJ1-4, reads EPEVTQTPSHQVTQMGQEVILRCVPISNHLYFYWYRQILGQKVEFLVSFYNNEISEKSEIFDDQFSVERPDGSNFTLKIRSTKLEDSAMYFCASRQGLTNEKLFFGSGTQLSVL.

This chain uses TRBV29-1 with TRBJ2-2; 12 bases agree with TRBD1. V lost 6 bases and J lost 2; bases outside the gene matches: 7. There are 16 residues in the CDR3. CDR1 and CDR2 from the germline V gene are SQVTM and ANQGSEA. CDR3 loop: CSVSGTGGANTGELFF. For the CDR3, the DNA is TGCAGCGTCTCCGGGACAGGGGGCGCCAACACCGGGGAGCTGTTTTTT.

V and J are TRBV4-3 and TRBJ1-1; D perhaps matches TRBD1 (5 bases). CDR1 and CDR2 from the germline V gene are LGHNA and YSLEER. Trimming left V 0 bases short and J 5 bases short, with 10 bases between. This CDR3 has 14 residues. CDR3 protein: CASSQDLGVTEAFF. CDR3 bases: TGCGCCAGCAGCCAAGATTTAGGGGTGACTGAAGCTTTCTTT.

V is TRBV2 and J is TRBJ1-2; 8 bases fit TRBD1. Germline trimming cut 7 bases from V and 8 bases from J; bases unmatched to any gene: 6. This CDR3 is 12 amino acids long. Germline loops: CDR1 SNHLY, CDR2 FYNNEI. The DNA for the CDR3 is TGTGCCAGCATCCAGGGGGCGCGGGGCTACACCTTC. Translation: CASIQGARGYTF.

V gene TRBV2 combines with J gene TRBJ1-2; D is ambiguous. This CDR3 has 14 amino acids. Trimming cost V 4 bases and J 3 bases, with 12 bases left between them. Germline values: CDR1 SNHLY, CDR2 FYNNEI. The CDR3 protein is CASSAQGLDYGYTF. The DNA of the CDR3 is TGTGCCAGCAGTGCCCAAGGACTGGACTATGGCTACACCTTC.

The genes are TRBV27 and TRBJ2-3, with no clear D. Looked up from germline, CDR1 is MNHEY and CDR2 is SMNVEV (reference sequence). The V end lost 3 bases, the J end lost 0 bases, and 4 bases lay between the germline ends. The CDR3 runs 13 residues. CDR3 DNA sequence: TGTGCCAGCAGTTTGACTAGCACAGATACGCAGTATTTT. Translated: CASSLTSTDTQYF.

The chain combines TRBV4-3 with TRBJ1-4; the D gene is possibly TRBD1 (5 bases). V was trimmed by 1 base and J by 5 bases, leaving 11 bases between them. The V gene's germline CDR1 is LGHNA and CDR2 YSLEER. CDR3 length equals 15 residues. CDR3 protein: CASSQAYRRNEKLFF. Written as DNA, the CDR3 is TGCGCCAGCAGCCAAGCATACAGGAGAAATGAAAAACTGTTTTTT.

The rearrangement links TRBV4-2 to TRBJ2-3; TRBD1 agrees at 8 bases. Germline V lookup: CDR1 LGHNA, CDR2 YNFKEQ. The CDR3 is made up of 17 amino acids. The J segment lost 3 bases and the V segment lost 0 bases, leaving 8 bases of the junction unmatched. The CDR3 here is CASSQDFEQGGTDTQYF. DNA for the CDR3: TGTGCCAGCAGCCAAGATTTTGAACAGGGGGGTACAGATACGCAGTATTTT.

This clone was detected only once. V is TRBV5-6 and J is TRBJ2-6; 7 nucleotides agree with TRBD1. V gave up 0 bases and J gave up 1 base; unmatched junction bases: 7. The CDR3 is made up of 18 amino acids. The germline CDR1 and CDR2 sequences are SGHDT and YYEEEE. The CDR3 bases are TGTGCCAGCAGCTTGGAAGGACAGGCATTTTCTGGGGCCAACGTCCTGACTTTC. Its protein product is CASSLEGQAFSGANVLTF.

This clone was picked up a small number of times. This chain links TRBV7-9 with TRBJ2-3; 7 bases agree with TRBD1. The germline CDR1 and CDR2 sequences are SEHNR and FQNEAQ (reference sequence). After removal of 5 bases from V and 1 base from J, the junction contained 6 bases not matched to a gene. The CDR3 is 15 amino acids. The CDR3 region is CASSDNRGGTDTQYF. The CDR3, as DNA: TGTGCCAGCAGCGACAACAGGGGAGGCACAGATACGCAGTATTTT. Full variable domain (outside the CDR3, taken from reference TRBV7-9 and TRBJ2-3): DTGVSQNPRHKITKRGQNVTFRCDPISEHNRLYWYRQTLGQGPEFLTYFQNEAQLEKSRLLSDRFSAERPKGSFSTLEIQRTEQGDSAMYLCASSDNRGGTDTQYFGPGTRLTVL.